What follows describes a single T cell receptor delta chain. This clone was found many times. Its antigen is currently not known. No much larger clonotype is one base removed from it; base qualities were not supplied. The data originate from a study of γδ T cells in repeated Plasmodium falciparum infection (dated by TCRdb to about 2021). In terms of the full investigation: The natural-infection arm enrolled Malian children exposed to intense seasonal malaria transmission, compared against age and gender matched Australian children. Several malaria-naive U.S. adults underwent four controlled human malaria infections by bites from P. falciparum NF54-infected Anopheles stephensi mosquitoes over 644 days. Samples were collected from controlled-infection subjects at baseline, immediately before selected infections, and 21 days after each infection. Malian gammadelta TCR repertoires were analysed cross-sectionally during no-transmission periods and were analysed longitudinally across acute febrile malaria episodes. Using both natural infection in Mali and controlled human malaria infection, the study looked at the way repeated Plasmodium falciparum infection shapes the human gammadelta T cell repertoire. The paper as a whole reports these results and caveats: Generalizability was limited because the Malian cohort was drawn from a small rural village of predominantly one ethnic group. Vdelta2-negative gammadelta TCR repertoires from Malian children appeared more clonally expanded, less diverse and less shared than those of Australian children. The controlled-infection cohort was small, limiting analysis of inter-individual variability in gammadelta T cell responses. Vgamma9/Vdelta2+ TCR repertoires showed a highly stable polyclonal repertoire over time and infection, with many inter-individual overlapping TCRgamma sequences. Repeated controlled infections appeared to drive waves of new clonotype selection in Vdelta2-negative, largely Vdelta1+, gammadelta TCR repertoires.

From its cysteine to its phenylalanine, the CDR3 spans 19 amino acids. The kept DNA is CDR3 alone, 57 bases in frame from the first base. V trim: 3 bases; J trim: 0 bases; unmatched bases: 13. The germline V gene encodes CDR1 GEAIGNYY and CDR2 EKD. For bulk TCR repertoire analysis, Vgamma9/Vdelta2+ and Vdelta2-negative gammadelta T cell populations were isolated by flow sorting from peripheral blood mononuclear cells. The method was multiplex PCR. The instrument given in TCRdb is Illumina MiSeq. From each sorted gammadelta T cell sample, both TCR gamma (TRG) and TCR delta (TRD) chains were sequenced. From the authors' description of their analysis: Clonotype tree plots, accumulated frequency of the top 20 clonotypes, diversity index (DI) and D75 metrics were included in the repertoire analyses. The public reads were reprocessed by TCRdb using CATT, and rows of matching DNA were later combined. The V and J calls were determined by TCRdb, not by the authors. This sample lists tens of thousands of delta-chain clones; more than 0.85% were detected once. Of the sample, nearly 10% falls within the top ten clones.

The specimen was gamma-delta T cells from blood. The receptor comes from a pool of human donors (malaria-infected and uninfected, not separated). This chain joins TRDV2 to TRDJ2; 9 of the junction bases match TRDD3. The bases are TGTGCCTGTGACCCGACGGGTCCTGGGGGATCCCCTTTGACAGCACAACTCTTCTTT. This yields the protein CACDPTGPGGSPLTAQLFF.